This T cell receptor beta chain was obtained from a study of blood T cell repertoires in COVID-19. How the authors handled the data: From reference gene primer amplification, estimates of nucleated cell counts were derived. Method: immunoSEQ multiplex PCR; TCRdb's copy keeps in-frame clones and lacks some. For V, J and clone size, that table is used; D and trimming come from the DNA. This sample has about 380,000 clones; about 85% occur once, and the top ten carry about 3.6%. Germline V gene data show CDR1 as LNHDA and CDR2 as SQIVND (reference sequence). This CDR3 region has 16 residues. V was pared by 3 bases and J by 3 bases, with 18 bases between.

Sequencing was carried out using peripheral blood. The receptor was derived from a woman under 30 with acute or convalescent COVID-19. V usage is TRBV19 and J usage is TRBJ2-7, with D perhaps TRBD2 (6 bases). In nucleotides, the CDR3 is TGTGCCAGTAGTATGGGGCTCAAGGGAGGATTCTACGAGCAGTACTTC. This sequence encodes CASSMGLKGGFYEQYF.